One sample yielded the 21 T cell receptor beta chains listed below, sequenced in a study of blood T cell repertoires in COVID-19. Data came from immunoSEQ multiplex PCR; TCRdb stores just in-frame clones and leaves some out. The sample holds 95,000 to 150,000 clones, roughly 88% seen once. The sequenced sample was peripheral blood. The receptors shown here come from a human donor in a cohort sampled during active COVID-19.

The rearrangement joins TRBV10-3 to TRBJ1-4, with unresolved D. Germline V lookup: CDR1 ENHRY, CDR2 SYGVKD. V lost 3 bases, J lost 10 bases, and 9 bases lay in between. This CDR3 region has 12 residues. In DNA, the CDR3 is TGTGCCATCAGTGACGGGTGGGTAAAACTGTTTTTT. As protein: CAISDGWVKLFF.

The CDR3 nucleotides read TGTGCCAGCAGCAAAGAGCGACAGGGTAAGTACAATGAGCAGTTCTTC. Encoded protein: CASSKERQGKYNEQFF. The chain couples TRBV21-1 to TRBJ2-1; TRBD1 is the table's D call and was not checked against the DNA. TRBV21-1 is tagged as a pseudogene. This CDR3 is built from 16 residues.

This CDR3 is CASSSIRSAGDYNEQFF. DNA of the CDR3: TGTGCCAGCAGCTCGATTCGTTCAGCGGGGGATTACAATGAGCAGTTCTTC. The chain uses TRBV7-6 and TRBJ2-1, with TRBD2 matching 8 bases. Germline CDR1 SGHVS, CDR2 FNYEAQ. J lost 4 bases, V lost 4 bases, and 12 bases had no gene match. The CDR3 is 17 residues long.

The chain uses TRBV2 and TRBJ1-2; D is uncertain. The length of the CDR3 is 14 residues. The V gene lost 6 bases and the J gene lost 0 bases, with 11 bases spanning the gap. Germline CDR1 SNHLY, CDR2 FYNNEI. The DNA of the CDR3 is TGTGCCAGCAGCAACAGAAGAGCTAACTATGGCTACACCTTC. Its translation is CASSNRRANYGYTF.

The chain joins TRBV27 to TRBJ1-2; 9 bases map to TRBD1. The CDR3 is 16 amino acids. The trim removed 6 bases at V and 6 bases at J, leaving 14 bases unmatched. Germline CDR1 MNHEY, CDR2 SMNVEV (reference sequence). The DNA of the CDR3 is TGTGCCAGCAGGGGACAGGGAGCTTGGGTAGGGCATGGCTACACCTTC. This gives the protein CASRGQGAWVGHGYTF.

The chain links TRBV28 to TRBJ1-4; D is unresolved. Germline CDR1 reads MDHEN; CDR2 reads SYDVKM. The CDR3 loop spans 11 amino acids. V lost 10 bases and J 4 bases, leaving 7 bases between the germline ends. CDR3 loop: CATQINEKLFF. For the CDR3, the DNA is TGTGCCACCCAGATTAATGAAAAACTGTTTTTT.

V is TRBV7-6 and J is TRBJ2-5; 8 bases agree with TRBD1. V gave up 5 bases and J gave up 4 bases; unmatched junction bases: 6. This CDR3 is 14 amino acids long. CDR1 and CDR2 (germline): SGHVS, FNYEAQ. The CDR3 coding sequence is TGTGCCAGCAGCAGGACAGGGAGGATAGAGACCCAGTACTTC. It translates to CASSRTGRIETQYF.

This clone has only a few counts. The chain links TRBV18 to TRBJ1-1, with 7 positions matching TRBD1. V dropped 5 bases and J dropped 2; count of bases not matched to a gene: 5. This CDR3 spans 14 amino acids. Germline loops: CDR1 KGHSH, CDR2 LQKENI. In DNA, the CDR3 is TGTGCCAGCTCAGAGGGACAGACCAACACTGAAGCTTTCTTT. Protein sequence: CASSEGQTNTEAFF.

The chain links TRBV5-4 to TRBJ2-1, with 9 bases lining up with TRBD1. CDR1 and CDR2 (germline): SGHNT, YYREEE (reference sequence). V lost 4 bases to trimming and J lost 3 bases; unmatched junction nucleotides: 11. The CDR3 has 17 amino acids. DNA for the CDR3: TGTGCCAGCAGCCCCCCCACCGGGACAGGGTTCTACAATGAGCAGTTCTTC. Encoded protein: CASSPPTGTGFYNEQFF.

The rearrangement joins TRBV6-1 to TRBJ1-4, with 10 bases matching TRBD1. CDR3 length: 16 residues. Germline CDR1 is MNHNS and CDR2 is SASEGT. V shed 4 bases and J 2 bases; nucleotides not matched to a gene: 4. The CDR3 reads CASSAGQGNTNEKLFF. DNA for the CDR3: TGTGCCAGCAGTGCGGGACAGGGGAATACTAATGAAAAACTGTTTTTT.

The chain links TRBV6-5 to TRBJ1-3; TRBD1 aligns across 8 bases. V lost 0 bases, J lost 4 bases, and 5 bases stayed unmatched. Looked up from germline, CDR1 is MNHEY and CDR2 is SVGAGI. There are 16 residues in the CDR3. The CDR3 DNA reads TGTGCCAGCAGTTACTCGTTGACAGGGGTAGGAAACACCATATATTTT. It yields the protein CASSYSLTGVGNTIYF.

The V gene is TRBV7-2, the J gene TRBJ1-1; 11 positions agree with TRBD1. Germline V gene data show CDR1 as SGHTA and CDR2 as FQGNSA. The ends lost 5 bases at V and 0 bases at J; junction bases unmatched: 8. The CDR3 loop spans 17 amino acids. The CDR3 spells CASSPPGTGGLNTEAFF. The CDR3 DNA is TGTGCCAGCAGCCCCCCAGGGACAGGGGGTTTGAACACTGAAGCTTTCTTT.

The J gene is TRBJ2-3, the V gene TRBV5-1, with 8 bases identical to TRBD1. The CDR3 runs to 15 residues. V was clipped by 3 bases and J by 2 bases; unmatched bases: 5. CDR1 is SGHRS, CDR2 YFSETQ, per germline. CDR3 region: CASSSTGDPTDTQYF. CDR3 coding DNA: TGCGCCAGCAGCTCGACAGGGGACCCCACAGATACGCAGTATTTT. The full variable domain, completed using reference TRBV5-1 and TRBJ2-3, is KAGVTQTPRYLIKTRGQQVTLSCSPISGHRSVSWYQQTPGQGLQFLFEYFSETQRNKGNFPGRFSGRQFSNSRSEMNVSTLELGDSALYLCASSSTGDPTDTQYFGPGTRLTVL.

The rearrangement links TRBV4-3 to TRBJ1-1; D uncertain. Germline V lookup: CDR1 LGHNA, CDR2 YSLEER. The ends were cut back, 0 bases at V and 0 bases at J, with 11 bases in the middle. The CDR3 length is 16 residues. CDR3 sequence reads: CASSQEPRWMNTEAFF. The CDR3 DNA sequence: TGCGCCAGCAGCCAAGAGCCTAGATGGATGAACACTGAAGCTTTCTTT.

This chain joins TRBV27 and TRBJ2-2; tentative D call: TRBD2 (5 bases). The CDR3 covers 14 residues. Germline CDR1 reads MNHEY; CDR2 reads SMNVEV (reference sequence). V was pared by 4 bases and J by 1 base, with 7 bases between. CDR3 protein: CASSWAGNTGELFF. CDR3 coding DNA: TGTGCCAGCAGTTGGGCGGGGAACACCGGGGAGCTGTTTTTT.

This clone appeared a single time. This sequence joins TRBV27 and TRBJ1-2; D remains unclear. There are 17 residues in the CDR3. Trimming removed 2 bases at V and 1 base at J, with 17 bases between. Germline CDR1 reads MNHEY; CDR2 reads SMNVEV (reference sequence). This CDR3 is CASSLVQSRAGNYGYTF. The CDR3 coding sequence is TGTGCCAGCAGTTTAGTTCAATCGAGGGCCGGTAACTATGGCTACACCTTC.

The rearrangement links TRBV5-6 to TRBJ2-4; the D gene is possibly TRBD2 (7 bases). From germline, CDR1 is SGHDT and CDR2 YYEEEE. The CDR3 contains 15 residues. The V gene lost 3 bases and the J gene lost 6 bases, with 16 bases spanning the gap. The CDR3 protein is CASSSEVGGRNIQYF. CDR3 nucleotide sequence: TGTGCCAGCAGCTCGGAGGTGGGGGGGCGAAACATTCAGTACTTC.

The chain links TRBV27 to TRBJ1-5; 9 bases fit TRBD1. The CDR3 consists of 16 residues. J was trimmed by 1 base and V by 5 bases; bases with no gene match: 6. The germline V gene encodes CDR1 MNHEY and CDR2 SMNVEV (reference sequence). The CDR3 DNA is TGTGCCAGCAGTGCACCCGGGACAGGGAGCAATCAGCCCCAGCATTTT. Encoded protein: CASSAPGTGSNQPQHF.

This clone occurred a few times. The J gene is TRBJ1-1, the V gene TRBV2; D call uncertain. The CDR3 is made up of 13 amino acids. Trimming took 4 bases from V and 0 from J, leaving 6 bases between them. Germline loops: CDR1 SNHLY, CDR2 FYNNEI. The DNA for the CDR3 is TGTGCCAGCAGTGTATATTTGAACACTGAAGCTTTCTTT. Translation: CASSVYLNTEAFF.

This chain links TRBV20-1 with TRBJ2-3; D remains unclear. The germline V gene encodes CDR1 DFQATT and CDR2 SNEGSKA (reference sequence). The CDR3 extends over 11 amino acids. Trimming took off 3 bases at V and 6 bases at J, with 7 bases between the two ends. The CDR3 sequence is CSASTADTQYF. For the CDR3, the DNA is TGCAGTGCTAGTACCGCGGATACGCAGTATTTT.

This chain uses TRBV5-1 with TRBJ2-7; TRBD2 matches at 7 bases. The V segment lost 0 bases and the J segment 0 bases; nucleotides outside the gene matches: 9. Germline CDR1 SGHRS, CDR2 YFSETQ. The CDR3 runs 17 residues. The CDR3 DNA reads TGCGCCAGCAGCTTGGCCGAGGATAGCGGGTTCTCCTACGAGCAGTACTTC. Translating gives CASSLAEDSGFSYEQYF.